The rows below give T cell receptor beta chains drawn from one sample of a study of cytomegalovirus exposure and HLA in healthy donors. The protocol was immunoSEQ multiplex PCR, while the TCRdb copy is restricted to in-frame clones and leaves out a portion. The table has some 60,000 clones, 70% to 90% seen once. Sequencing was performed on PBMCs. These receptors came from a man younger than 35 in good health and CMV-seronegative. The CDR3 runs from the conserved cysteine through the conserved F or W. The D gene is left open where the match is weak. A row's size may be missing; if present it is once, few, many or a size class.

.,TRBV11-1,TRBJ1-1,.,TGTGCCAGCAGCTTAGGATCTGAGGGAACTGAAGCTTTCTTT,CASSLGSEGTEAFF
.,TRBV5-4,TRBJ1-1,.,TGTGCCTGGGGTCGGGGGGAATACACTGAAGCTTTCTTT,CAWGRGEYTEAFF
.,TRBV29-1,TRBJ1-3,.,TGCAGCGCCGAGTCCGGTTACACCATATATTTT,CSAESGYTIYF
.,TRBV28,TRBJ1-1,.,TGTGCCAGCAGTTTGTCCTATCAGGGGGAAGCTTTCTTT,CASSLSYQGEAFF
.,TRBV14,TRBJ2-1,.,TGTGCCAGCAGCGGCAGGGCGAATTCGCATGAGCAGTTCTTC,CASSGRANSHEQFF
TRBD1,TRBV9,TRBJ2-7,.,TGTGCCAGCAGCGTAGGAAGGGGGCGCGTCGACGAGCAGTACTTC,CASSVGRGRVDEQYF
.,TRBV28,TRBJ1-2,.,TGTGCCAGCAGTGGGACTGCCGTATATGGCTACACCTTC,CASSGTAVYGYTF
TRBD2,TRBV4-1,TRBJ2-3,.,TGCGCCAGCAGCCAAGAGGGCCCGGGGGGGTCAGATACGCAGTATTTT,CASSQEGPGGSDTQYF
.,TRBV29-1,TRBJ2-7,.,TGCAGCGTGGCGGCTTTTGTCCCTACCTACGAGCAGTACTTC,CSVAAFVPTYEQYF
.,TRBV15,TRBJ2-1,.,TGTGCCACCAGCACCATCAGCAATGAGCAGTTCTTC,CATSTISNEQFF
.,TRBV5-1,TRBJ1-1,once,TGCGCCAGCAGCTTTAGGGGGGGGAACACTGAAGCTTTCTTT,CASSFRGGNTEAFF
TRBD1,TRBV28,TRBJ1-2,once,TGTGCCAGCAGTTCCGGGACAGGGGACTATGGCTACACCTTC,CASSSGTGDYGYTF
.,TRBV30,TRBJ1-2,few,TGTGCCTGGAGTGCGGAGGAACGCTATGGCTACACCTTC,CAWSAEERYGYTF
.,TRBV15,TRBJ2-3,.,TGTGCCACCAGTTATTCAGGGGAAATCACAGATACGCAGTATTTT,CATSYSGEITDTQYF
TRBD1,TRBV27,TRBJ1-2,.,TGTGCCAGCAGTGAGGACAGGGAGGAGCGCTACACCTTC,CASSEDREERYTF
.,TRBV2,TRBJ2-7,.,TGTGCCAGCAGTGAACTAGAGGCCTACGAGCAGTACTTC,CASSELEAYEQYF
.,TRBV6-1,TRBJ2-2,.,TGTGCCGGGAAAGGGGGTACGTGGAGGACCGGGGAGCTGTTTTTT,CAGKGGTWRTGELFF
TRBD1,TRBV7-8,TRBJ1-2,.,TGTGCCAGCAGCTTAAGGGGGACAGGGGGGATCTATGGCTACACCTTC,CASSLRGTGGIYGYTF
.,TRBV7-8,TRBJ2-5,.,TGTGCCAGCAGCTTAGCGCGGGTTCTAGAACAAGAGACCCAGTACTTC,CASSLARVLEQETQYF
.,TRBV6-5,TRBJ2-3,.,TGTGCCAGCAGTTACTCGTCCCAAGATACGCAGTATTTT,CASSYSSQDTQYF
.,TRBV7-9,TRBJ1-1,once,TGTGCCAGCAGCTCTCCCAACGGCGGCCCCCCGGTAGCTTTCTTT,CASSSPNGGPPVAFF
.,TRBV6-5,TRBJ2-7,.,TGTGCCAGCAGTACCGGGGGTAGCTCCTACGAGCAGTACTTC,CASSTGGSSYEQYF
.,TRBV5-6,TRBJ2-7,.,TGTGCCAGCAGCTTGACCCCCCGGGGCTACGAGCAGTACTTC,CASSLTPRGYEQYF
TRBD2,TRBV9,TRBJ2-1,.,TGTGCCAGCAGCGTAGAAGCGGGGATCCCGGATGAGCAGTTCTTC,CASSVEAGIPDEQFF
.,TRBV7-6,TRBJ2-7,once,TGTGCCAGCAGCCCTGCCGGGGACTTGAGCTCCTACGAGCAGTACTTC,CASSPAGDLSSYEQYF
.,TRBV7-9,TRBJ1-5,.,TGTGCCAGCAGCTTAGGGCACAGCAGCAATCAGCCCCAGCATTTT,CASSLGHSSNQPQHF
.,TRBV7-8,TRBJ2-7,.,TGTGCCAGCAGCTTTAATTCCTACGAGCAGTACTTC,CASSFNSYEQYF
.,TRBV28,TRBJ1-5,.,TGTGCCAGCAGGGGCCCGAATCAGCCCCAGCATTTT,CASRGPNQPQHF
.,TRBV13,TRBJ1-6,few,TGTGCCAGCAGCTTGAACCAGGGCCATTCACCCCTCCACTTT,CASSLNQGHSPLHF
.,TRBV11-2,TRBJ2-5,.,TGTGCCAGCAGCTCCCCTTCGGGGGAGACCCAGTACTTC,CASSSPSGETQYF
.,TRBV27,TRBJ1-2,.,TGTGCCAGCTCTGGGGCAGGGTGGGGCTACACCTTC,CASSGAGWGYTF
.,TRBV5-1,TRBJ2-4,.,TGCGCCAGCAGCTCAGGCCTACTAAACATTCAGTACTTC,CASSSGLLNIQYF
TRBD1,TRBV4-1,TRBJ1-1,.,TGCGCCAGCAGCCTCCCGACAGGGGCAAACACTGAAGCTTTCTTT,CASSLPTGANTEAFF
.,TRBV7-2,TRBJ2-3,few,TGTGCCAGCCGAGGCACAGATACGCAGTATTTT,CASRGTDTQYF
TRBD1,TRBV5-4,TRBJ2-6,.,TGTGCCAGCAGCTTCGGTACGGACAGGGGGCGATCTGGGGCCAACGTCCTGACTTTC,CASSFGTDRGRSGANVLTF
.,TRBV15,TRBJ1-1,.,TGTGCCACCAGCAGAGATGGGGGCAGGGTAGGTGAAGCTTTCTTT,CATSRDGGRVGEAFF
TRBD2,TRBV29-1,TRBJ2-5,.,TGCAGCGTTGTTCCCTTTACTAGCGGGGGGGCCCAAGAGACCCAGTACTTC,CSVVPFTSGGAQETQYF
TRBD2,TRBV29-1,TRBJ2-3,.,TGCAGCGTGCTAGCGGGGGCTTTAGATCCGACCAGCACAGATACGCAGTATTTT,CSVLAGALDPTSTDTQYF
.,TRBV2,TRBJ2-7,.,TGTGCCAGCAGTGAATTTGCCAGCGTCTACGAGCAGTACTTC,CASSEFASVYEQYF